This T cell receptor (beta chain) was recovered during a study of shared clonotypes between healthy human individuals. Overall study findings and caveats: It was anticipated that sequencing depth would influence how many clonotypes donors shared. What rarefaction showed was incomplete sorted-subset sequencing despite large depth. The represented genetic and exposure-history diversity was limited by the small number of donors.

The germline V gene has CDR1 SGHDT and CDR2 YYEEEE. The ends were cut back, 2 bases at V and 0 bases at J, with 12 bases in the middle. This CDR3 region has 17 residues. As to this clone: The antigen is undetermined.

Sorted-subset replicate PCRs used approximately 200 ng of genomic DNA. This amount corresponded to 30,000 to 35,000 T cell genomes. Libraries were prepared by immunoSEQ multiplex PCR; TCRdb keeps only in-frame clonotypes and omits some of them. The sample lists some 1.4 million clones; approximately 97% were seen once. The rearrangement uses TRBV5-6 and TRBJ2-6; D is unresolved. Sequencing was performed on naive CD4+ T cells sorted from blood. Subset indicated: CD45RA+ positively selected. This sequence was found in a man aged 30 to 45 in good health. The CDR3 region is CASSFWVGSSGANVLTF. Written as DNA, the CDR3 is TGTGCCAGCAGCTTTTGGGTAGGCAGCTCTGGGGCCAACGTCCTGACTTTC. The variable domain in full, with the rest retrieved from reference TRBV5-6 and TRBJ2-6, is DAGVTQSPTHLIKTRGQQVTLRCSPKSGHDTVSWYQQALGQGPQFIFQYYEEEERQRGNFPDRFSGHQFPNYSSELNVNALLLGDSALYLCASSFWVGSSGANVLTFGAGSRLTVL.